The next 6 T cell receptor beta chains were all read from a single sample in a study of blood T cell repertoires in COVID-19. Only in-frame clones appear in the TCRdb table, and some are missing; sequencing was by immunoSEQ multiplex PCR. Seen here are more than 100,000 clones, 81% observed once, and the top ten hold about 8.4%. Sequencing was carried out using peripheral blood. These receptors were taken from a woman aged 55-75 years with active or convalescent COVID-19.

This clone appeared once. The V and J genes are TRBV19 and TRBJ2-7; no clear D. The ends were cut back, 4 bases at V and 4 bases at J, with 8 bases in the middle. This CDR3 comprises 12 residues. Germline values: CDR1 LNHDA, CDR2 SQIVND (reference sequence). The CDR3 DNA reads as TGTGCCAGTAGTACCAACAGTTACGAGCAGTACTTC. The encoded protein is CASSTNSYEQYF. Supplemented by reference TRBV19 and TRBJ2-7, the full variable domain reads DGGITQSPKYLFRKEGQNVTLSCEQNLNHDAMYWYRQDPGQGLRLIYYSQIVNDFQKGDIAEGYSVSREKKESFPLTVTSAQKNPTAFYLCASSTNSYEQYFGPGTRLTVT.

This clone occurred a few times. The chain joins TRBV30 to TRBJ1-1; the match to TRBD1 covers 8 bases. This CDR3 has 10 amino acids. V lost 5 bases, J lost 14 bases, and 7 bases stayed unmatched. The germline V gene has CDR1 GTSNPN and CDR2 SVGIG (reference sequence). The CDR3 protein is CAWGDRGEFF. In DNA, the CDR3 is TGTGCCTGGGGTGACAGGGGTGAGTTCTTT.

This rearrangement joins TRBV18 to TRBJ1-5; TRBD1 might be the D (6 bases). This CDR3 region has 14 residues. In germline, CDR1 is KGHSH, CDR2 LQKENI. V shed 3 bases and J shed 7 bases, with 13 bases lying between them. The DNA for the CDR3 is TGTGCCAGCTCACCCTCAGGGGAGTACCAGCCCCAGCATTTT. Amino acids: CASSPSGEYQPQHF.

The V call is TRBV29-1, the J call TRBJ1-5; 7 bases agree with TRBD1. V trimming: 4 bases; J trimming: 8 bases; junction bases outside the gene matches: 5. This CDR3 has 12 amino acids. Germline CDR1 reads SQVTM; CDR2 reads ANQGSEA. DNA for the CDR3: TGCAGCGTTGGACAGGGTGGAGAGCCCCAGCATTTT. It encodes CSVGQGGEPQHF.

The chain joins TRBV27 to TRBJ2-7, with D tentatively TRBD1 (5 bases). Germline-derived CDR1 and CDR2 are MNHEY and SMNVEV (reference sequence). CDR3 length equals 15 residues. V gave up 3 bases and J gave up 2 bases, with 14 bases separating them. The CDR3 nucleotides read TGTGCCAGCAGTTTGCATCCTTCAGGGACCTACGAGCAGTACTTC. This translates into CASSLHPSGTYEQYF.

This chain joins TRBV4-1 and TRBJ1-5; no definite D call. The CDR3 totals 13 residues. V was trimmed by 4 bases and J by 9 bases, leaving 13 bases between them. Germline V gene sequence: CDR1 MGHRA, CDR2 YSYEKL. The chain's CDR3 is CASSPEGNGPQHF. In DNA, the CDR3 is TGCGCCAGCAGCCCTGAGGGTAATGGGCCCCAGCATTTT.